This TCR beta chain was sequenced for a study of long-term antiretroviral therapy in people with HIV. This was the immunoSEQ v3.0 assay at survey level. Clones were read by immunoSEQ multiplex PCR, and TCRdb kept only the in-frame ones, dropping some. The table includes about 25,000 clones, roughly 85% detected once. This clone was found once. Its antigen is not known. General study results and limits: Patients on ART gained diversity, which nonetheless stayed below transplant donor controls.

This TCR derives from a man aged 45-65 years with HIV. The sequencing used unsorted PBMCs, collected 1.2 years after starting antiretroviral therapy.

CDR3 bases: TGCGCCAGCAGCCTTACCGGGACAGGGGGCTGGGAGACCCAGTACTTC. This sequence encodes CASSLTGTGGWETQYF. The chain combines TRBV4-1 with TRBJ2-5, with TRBD1 matching over 12 bases. CDR1 and CDR2 from the germline V gene are MGHRA and YSYEKL. The CDR3 extends over 16 amino acids. J lost 5 bases, V lost 4 bases, and 8 bases had no gene match.